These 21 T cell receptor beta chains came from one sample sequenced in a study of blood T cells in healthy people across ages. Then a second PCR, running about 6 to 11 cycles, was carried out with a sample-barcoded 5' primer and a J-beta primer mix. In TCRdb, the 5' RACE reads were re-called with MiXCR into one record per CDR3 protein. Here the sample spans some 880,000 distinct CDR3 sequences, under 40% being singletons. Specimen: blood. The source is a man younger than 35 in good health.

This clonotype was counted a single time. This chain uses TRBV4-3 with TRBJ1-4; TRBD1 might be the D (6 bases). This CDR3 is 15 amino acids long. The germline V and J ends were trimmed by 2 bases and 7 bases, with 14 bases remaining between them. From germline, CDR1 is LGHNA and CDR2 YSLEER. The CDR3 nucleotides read TGCGCCAGCAGCCAAATTCTCCAGGGGACTGAAAAACTGTTTTTT. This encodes CASSQILQGTEKLFF.

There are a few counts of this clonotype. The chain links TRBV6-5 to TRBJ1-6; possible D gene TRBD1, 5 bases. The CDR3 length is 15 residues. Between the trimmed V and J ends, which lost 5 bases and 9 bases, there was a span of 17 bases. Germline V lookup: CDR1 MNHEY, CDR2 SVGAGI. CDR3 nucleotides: TGTGCCAGCAGTCAAAGCGTCGCAGGGCTTTCACCCCTCCACTTT. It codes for CASSQSVAGLSPLHF.

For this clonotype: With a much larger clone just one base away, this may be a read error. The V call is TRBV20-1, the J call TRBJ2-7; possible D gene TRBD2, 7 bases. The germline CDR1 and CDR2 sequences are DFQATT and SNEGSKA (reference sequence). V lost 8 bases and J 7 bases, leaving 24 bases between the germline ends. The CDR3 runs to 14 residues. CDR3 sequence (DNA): TGCAGTATCCGGCGGGGGCCCCGTTACAATGAGCAGTACTTC. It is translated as CSIRRGPRYNEQYF.

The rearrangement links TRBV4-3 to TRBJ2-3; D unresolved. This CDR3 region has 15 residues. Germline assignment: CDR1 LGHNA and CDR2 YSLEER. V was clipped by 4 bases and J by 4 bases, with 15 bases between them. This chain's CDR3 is CASSRRAGSADTQYF. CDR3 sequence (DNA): TGCGCCAGCAGCCGAAGGGCCGGGTCCGCAGATACGCAGTATTTT.

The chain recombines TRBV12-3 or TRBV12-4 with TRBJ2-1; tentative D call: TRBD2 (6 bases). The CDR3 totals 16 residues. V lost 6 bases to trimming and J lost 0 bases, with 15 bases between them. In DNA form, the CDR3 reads TGTGCCAGCAGCTTCGACTATAGCGGCTCCTACAATGAGCAGTTCTTC. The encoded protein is CASSFDYSGSYNEQFF.

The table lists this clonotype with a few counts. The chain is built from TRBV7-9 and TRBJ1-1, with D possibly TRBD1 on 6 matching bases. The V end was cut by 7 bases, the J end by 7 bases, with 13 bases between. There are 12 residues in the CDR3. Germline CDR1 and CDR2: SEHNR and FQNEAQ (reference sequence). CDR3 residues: CASTRTEVEAFF. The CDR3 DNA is TGTGCCAGCACCCGGACAGAGGTTGAAGCTTTCTTT.

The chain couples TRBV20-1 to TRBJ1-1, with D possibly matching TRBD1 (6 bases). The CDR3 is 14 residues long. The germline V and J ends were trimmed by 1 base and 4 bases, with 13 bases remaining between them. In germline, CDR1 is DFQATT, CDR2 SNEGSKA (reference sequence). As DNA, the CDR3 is TGCAGTGCTAGAGTAGGGACACCGGCCACTGAAGCTTTCTTT. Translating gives CSARVGTPATEAFF.

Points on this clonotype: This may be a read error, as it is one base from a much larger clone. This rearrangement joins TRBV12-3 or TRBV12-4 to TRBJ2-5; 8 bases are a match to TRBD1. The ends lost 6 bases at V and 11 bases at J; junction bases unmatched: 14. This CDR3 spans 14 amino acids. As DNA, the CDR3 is TGTGCCAGCAGCCCTGGGACAGGTGCGGACGGGCAGTACTTC. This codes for CASSPGTGADGQYF.

CDR3 amino acids: CATSREVLDNEQFF. For the CDR3, the DNA is TGTGCCACCAGCAGAGAGGTACTAGACAATGAGCAGTTCTTC. This rearrangement joins TRBV15 to TRBJ2-1, with a tentative D call TRBD2 (5 bases). This CDR3 region has 14 residues. Trimming took off 0 bases at V and 5 bases at J, with 8 bases between the two ends. CDR1 and CDR2 (germline): LNHNV, YYDKDF (reference sequence).

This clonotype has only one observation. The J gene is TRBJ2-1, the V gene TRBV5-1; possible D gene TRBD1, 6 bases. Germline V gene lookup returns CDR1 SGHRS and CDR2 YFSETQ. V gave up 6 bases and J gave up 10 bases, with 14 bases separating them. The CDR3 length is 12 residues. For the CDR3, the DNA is TGCGCCAGCACCACCACAGGGAACGAGCAGTTCTTC. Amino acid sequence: CASTTTGNEQFF.

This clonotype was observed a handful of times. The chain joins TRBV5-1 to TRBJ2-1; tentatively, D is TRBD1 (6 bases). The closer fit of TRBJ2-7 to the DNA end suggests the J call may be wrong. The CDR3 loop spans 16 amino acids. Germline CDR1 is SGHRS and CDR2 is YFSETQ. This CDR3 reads CASSLGQGFGYNEQYF. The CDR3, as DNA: TGCGCCAGCAGCTTGGGGCAGGGGTTTGGTTACAATGAGCAGTACTTC.

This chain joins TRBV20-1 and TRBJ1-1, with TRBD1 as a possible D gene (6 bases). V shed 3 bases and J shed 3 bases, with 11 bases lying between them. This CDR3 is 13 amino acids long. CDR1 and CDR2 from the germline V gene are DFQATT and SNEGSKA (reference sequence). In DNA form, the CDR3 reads TGCAGTGCTAGGTTCGGACAGTACACTGAAGCTTTCTTT. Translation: CSARFGQYTEAFF.

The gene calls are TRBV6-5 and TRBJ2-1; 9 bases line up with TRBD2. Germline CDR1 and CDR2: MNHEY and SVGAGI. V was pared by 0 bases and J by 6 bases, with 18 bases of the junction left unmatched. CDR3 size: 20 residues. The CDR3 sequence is CASSYSRRMVAGAVGNEQFF. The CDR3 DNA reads TGTGCCAGCAGTTACTCTCGGCGGATGGTAGCGGGGGCGGTGGGCAATGAGCAGTTCTTC.

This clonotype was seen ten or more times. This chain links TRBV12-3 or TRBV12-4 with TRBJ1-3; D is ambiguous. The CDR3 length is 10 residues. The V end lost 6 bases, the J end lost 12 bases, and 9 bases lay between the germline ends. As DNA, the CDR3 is TGTGCCAGCAGACAACTGGGCATATATTTT. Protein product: CASRQLGIYF.

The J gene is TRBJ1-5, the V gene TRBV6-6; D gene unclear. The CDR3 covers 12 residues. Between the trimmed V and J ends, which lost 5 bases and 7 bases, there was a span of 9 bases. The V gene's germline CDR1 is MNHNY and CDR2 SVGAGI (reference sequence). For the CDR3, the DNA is TGTGCCAGCAGTACACGGACCCAGCCCCAGCATTTT. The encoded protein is CASSTRTQPQHF.

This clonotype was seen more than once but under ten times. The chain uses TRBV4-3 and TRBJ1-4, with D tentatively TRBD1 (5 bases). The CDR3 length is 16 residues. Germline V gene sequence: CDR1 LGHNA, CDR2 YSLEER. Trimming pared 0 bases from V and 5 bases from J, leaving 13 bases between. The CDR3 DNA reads TGCGCCAGCAGCCAAGATGGGGCGGAGTGGAATGAAAAACTGTTTTTT. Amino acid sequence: CASSQDGAEWNEKLFF.

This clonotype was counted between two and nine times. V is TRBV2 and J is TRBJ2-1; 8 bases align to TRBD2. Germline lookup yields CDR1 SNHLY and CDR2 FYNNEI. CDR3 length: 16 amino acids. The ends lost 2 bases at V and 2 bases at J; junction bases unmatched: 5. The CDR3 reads CASSEWRGAAYNEQFF. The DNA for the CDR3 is TGTGCCAGCAGTGAATGGCGGGGGGCCGCCTACAATGAGCAGTTCTTC.

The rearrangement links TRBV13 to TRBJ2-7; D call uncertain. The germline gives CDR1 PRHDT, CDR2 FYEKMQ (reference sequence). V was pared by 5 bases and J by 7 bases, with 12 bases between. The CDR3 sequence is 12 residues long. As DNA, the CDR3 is TGTGCCAGCAGCGAAAGAGGCAATGAGCAGTACTTC. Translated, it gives CASSERGNEQYF.

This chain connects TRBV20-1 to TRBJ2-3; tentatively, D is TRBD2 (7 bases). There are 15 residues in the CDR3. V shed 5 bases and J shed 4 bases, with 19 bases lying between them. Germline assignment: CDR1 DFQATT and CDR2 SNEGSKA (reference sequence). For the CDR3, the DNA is TGCAGTGCTCGACCGTACAGGGAGGGCGCAGATACGCAGTATTTT. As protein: CSARPYREGADTQYF.

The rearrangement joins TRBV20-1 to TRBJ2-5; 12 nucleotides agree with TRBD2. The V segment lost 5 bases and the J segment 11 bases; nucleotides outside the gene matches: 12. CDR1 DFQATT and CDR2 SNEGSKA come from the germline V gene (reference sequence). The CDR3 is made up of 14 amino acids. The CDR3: CSAPRASGGDEQYF. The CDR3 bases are TGCAGTGCTCCGAGGGCTAGCGGGGGGGATGAGCAGTACTTC.

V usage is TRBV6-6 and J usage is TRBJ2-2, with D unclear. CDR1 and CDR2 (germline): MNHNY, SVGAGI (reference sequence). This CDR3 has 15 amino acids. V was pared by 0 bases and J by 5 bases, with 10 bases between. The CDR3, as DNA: TGTGCCAGCAGTTACTCCGGGCAGGCGACCGGGGAGCTGTTTTTT. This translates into CASSYSGQATGELFF.